This paragraph covers one T cell receptor beta chain sequence. These data originate in a study of chemoradiotherapy in HPV16-positive cancers. Background on the study: Functional T-cell assays on a couple of HPV16-positive patients' cells defined candidate HPV-specific clones and common TCR motifs.

CDR3 length: 14 amino acids. Trimming removed 5 bases from V and 0 bases from J, with 11 bases in between. From germline, CDR1 is SGHRS and CDR2 YFSETQ. Produced via immunoSEQ multiplex PCR; TCRdb's table is partial and in-frame only. Of nearly 7,500 clones in the sample, approximately 79% were seen once. Repeated repertoire sampling spanned the course of chemoradiotherapy. The sequencing used tumor tissue, collected from a patient who underwent chemoradiotherapy. The receptor was isolated from a human donor with HPV-associated anogenital cancer. The gene calls are TRBV5-1 and TRBJ1-2; D possibly corresponds to TRBD1 (5 bases). Written as DNA, the CDR3 is TGCGCCAGCAGTTGGGACGGTTCTAACTATGGCTACACCTTC. Translation gives CASSWDGSNYGYTF.